This TCR beta chain was captured by sequencing in a study of T-cell memory formation after mild COVID-19. Study observations and caveats: Among CD4+ contracting clones, most were CM and EM, and CD8+ ones EMRA.

This CDR3 region has 12 residues. CDR1 is DFQATT and CDR2 is SNEGSKA in the germline V gene (reference sequence). In this sample, this clonotype turned up a few times. The target antigen is unknown. cDNA libraries for TCR alpha and TCR beta, carrying sample barcodes and UMIs, came from 5'RACE with constant-segment primers. TCRdb reprocessed the 5' RACE reads via MiXCR and lists one record per CDR3 protein. The sample lists 300,000 to 350,000 distinct CDR3 sequences; roughly an eighth were seen once. The sequenced sample was PBMCs or a T cell subset sorted from them (not recorded which). The chain links TRBV20-1 to TRBJ2-1; 10 bases match TRBD1. The receptor was isolated from a man aged 18 to 35 who had mild COVID-19 (a few samples of this study predate the infection). Cell type and time point are not known. CDR3 residues: CRTGGASNEQFF. CDR3 nucleotide sequence: TGCAGGACAGGGGGCGCCTCCAATGAGCAGTTCTTC.